The rows below give T cell receptor beta chains drawn from one sample of a study of cytomegalovirus exposure and HLA in healthy donors. Profiled with immunoSEQ multiplex PCR; TCRdb holds only in-frame clones, not every one. Here the sample spans tens of thousands of clones, 40% to 45% being singletons. Material: PBMCs. The origin of the receptors is a woman aged 50 to 60 in good health and CMV-seronegative. CDR3s include the opening cysteine and the closing phenylalanine or tryptophan. A D gene is named only where the DNA matches it firmly. For some rows the clone size is stated as once, few or many, or as a class when expanded; others skip it.

cdr3_aa cdr3_nt v_call d_call j_call clone_size
CASSQGARGYTF TGTGCCAGTTCCCAGGGGGCGCGTGGCTACACCTTC TRBV19 TRBD1 TRBJ1-2 NA
CASSGRTGDYGYTF TGCGCCAGCAGCGGACGGACAGGGGACTATGGCTACACCTTC TRBV5-1 TRBD1 TRBJ1-2 few
CASSYGGEQYF TGTGCCAGCAGTTACGGCGGCGAGCAGTACTTC TRBV6-5 NA TRBJ2-7 NA
CASSSQPGTGRETQYF TGTGCCAGCAGCTCCCAGCCGGGGACAGGACGAGAGACCCAGTACTTC TRBV5-5 TRBD1 TRBJ2-5 NA
CSSLESVSYNEQFF TGCAGCTCCCTCGAGAGCGTCTCCTACAATGAGCAGTTCTTC TRBV29-1 NA TRBJ2-1 NA
CASSLVTGTSGRGNEQFF TGTGCCAGCAGCTTAGTGACCGGGACTAGCGGGAGGGGGAATGAGCAGTTCTTC TRBV7-8 TRBD2 TRBJ2-1 NA
CASRTPGQGTEAFF TGTGCCAGCAGAACACCGGGACAGGGGACTGAAGCTTTCTTT TRBV5-4 TRBD1 TRBJ1-1 few
CASSYRGTNEKLFF TGTGCCAGCAGCTACAGGGGTACTAATGAAAAACTGTTTTTT TRBV7-2 TRBD1 TRBJ1-4 NA
CASSNMGTKETQYF TGTGCCAGCAGTAATATGGGGACTAAAGAGACCCAGTACTTC TRBV7-2 TRBD2 TRBJ2-5 few
CASSLKAGGSSTYEQYF TGTGCCAGCAGCTTAAAGGCGGGAGGGAGTTCAACGTACGAGCAGTACTTC TRBV7-6 TRBD2 TRBJ2-7 NA
CASSAGGLGVNCYGYTF TGTGCCAGCAGCGCCGGTGGGTTAGGGGTAAATTGCTATGGCTACACCTTC TRBV9 NA TRBJ1-2 NA
CASSIQDYPINEQFF TGCGCCAGCAGTATCCAGGACTATCCAATCAATGAGCAGTTCTTC TRBV4-1 NA TRBJ2-1 once
CASSKGGGRTPAGTGELFF TGTGCCAGCAGCAAAGGGGGGGGACGCACCCCAGCGGGCACCGGGGAGCTGTTTTTT TRBV21-1 NA TRBJ2-2 NA
CASSKTGSSYNEQFF TGTGCCAGCAGTAAGACAGGGAGCTCCTACAATGAGCAGTTCTTC TRBV6-6 TRBD1 TRBJ2-1 NA
CASSFLTDPSGANVLTF TGCGCCAGCAGCTTCCTGACAGATCCTTCTGGGGCCAACGTCCTGACTTTC TRBV5-1 NA TRBJ2-6 NA
CASRFAGQGADLNTEAFF TGTGCCAGCAGATTCGCGGGACAGGGGGCCGACCTGAACACTGAAGCTTTCTTT TRBV27 TRBD1 TRBJ1-1 NA
CASTTGGDDNEQFF TGTGCCAGCACCACAGGCGGGGATGACAATGAGCAGTTCTTC TRBV6-5 NA TRBJ2-1 NA
CASTPQAGGAGEQYF TGTGCCAGCACCCCCCAAGCCGGGGGGGCCGGCGAGCAGTACTTC TRBV7-2 TRBD2 TRBJ2-7 NA
CASSPNGGLSTDTQYF TGTGCCAGCAGCCCGAACGGGGGACTGAGCACAGATACGCAGTATTTT TRBV14 NA TRBJ2-3 NA
CASSLEGLPIYGYTF TGCGCCAGCAGCCTGGAGGGACTTCCTATCTATGGCTACACCTTC TRBV5-1 NA TRBJ1-2 few
CAISEWGRGGSYEQYF TGTGCCATCAGTGAGTGGGGGAGGGGGGGCTCCTACGAGCAGTACTTC TRBV10-3 NA TRBJ2-7 once
CASSPMGGGGYNEQLF TGTGCCAGCTCACCGATGGGGGGCGGGGGATACAATGAGCAGCTCTTC TRBV18 NA TRBJ2-1 NA
CASSILTAYGYTF TGTGCCAGTAGTATTTTGACAGCCTATGGCTACACCTTC TRBV19 NA TRBJ1-2 once
CASSSPGTRYEQYF TGTGCCAGCAGTTCCCCCGGGACTAGATACGAGCAGTACTTC TRBV6-1 TRBD2 TRBJ2-7 NA
CASSSTGVSNTEAFF TGCGCCAGCAGCAGTACAGGGGTTTCGAACACTGAAGCTTTCTTT TRBV5-1 TRBD1 TRBJ1-1 few
CATSRDMGQSNQPQHF TGTGCCACCAGCAGAGACATGGGACAGTCAAATCAGCCCCAGCATTTT TRBV15 TRBD1 TRBJ1-5 few
CASRLDSNYGYTF TGTGCCAGCAGACTGGACAGTAACTATGGCTACACCTTC TRBV27 NA TRBJ1-2 NA
CASSRDPYAGDGNIQYF TGTGCCAGCAGCCGCGACCCGTATGCGGGAGACGGGAACATTCAGTACTTC TRBV7-9 TRBD2 TRBJ2-4 NA
CASSDRQAGYTF TGTGCCAGCAGTGATCGGCAGGCCGGCTACACCTTC TRBV2 NA TRBJ1-2 few
CSTFAGNEQFF TGCAGTACTTTTGCGGGAAATGAGCAGTTCTTC TRBV20-1 NA TRBJ2-1 NA
CAWSVTGVVYEQYF TGTGCCTGGAGTGTCACGGGAGTTGTCTACGAGCAGTACTTC TRBV30 NA TRBJ2-7 NA
CASKKQNYNSPLHF TGTGCCAGCAAGAAACAGAACTATAATTCACCCCTCCACTTT TRBV6-1 NA TRBJ1-6 NA
CASSFGGGDTEAFF TGTGCCAGCAGCTTCGGAGGGGGGGACACTGAAGCTTTCTTT TRBV5-6 NA TRBJ1-1 few
CASSLAQGETEAFF TGTGCCAGCAGCTTAGCACAGGGAGAGACTGAAGCTTTCTTT TRBV7-9 NA TRBJ1-1 few
CASSYTGGGETQYF TGTGCCAGCAGCTATACAGGGGGAGGGGAGACCCAGTACTTC TRBV11-2 NA TRBJ2-5 NA
CASSLGTAYEQYF TGTGCCAGTAGCCTCGGGACAGCTTACGAGCAGTACTTC TRBV19 TRBD1 TRBJ2-7 few
CASSIREGVEAFF TGTGCCAGTAGTATCAGAGAGGGGGTTGAAGCTTTCTTT TRBV19 NA TRBJ1-1 NA
CASSLAMAGDTEAFF TGTGCCAGCAGCTTAGCGATGGCAGGGGATACTGAAGCTTTCTTT TRBV7-8 NA TRBJ1-1 few
CASSYGGGSNTEAFF TGTGCCAGCAGTTACGGGGGGGGGTCTAACACTGAAGCTTTCTTT TRBV6-6 NA TRBJ1-1 NA
CASSLGSSGGVETQYF TGCGCCAGCAGCTTGGGGTCTAGCGGGGGGGTAGAGACCCAGTACTTC TRBV5-1 TRBD2 TRBJ2-5 NA
CASSLAGTGAYEQYF TGTGCCAGCAGCTTGGCCGGGACAGGGGCCTACGAGCAGTACTTC TRBV11-2 TRBD1 TRBJ2-7 NA
CASSYSPDTEAFF TGTGCCAGCAGTTACTCCCCAGACACTGAAGCTTTCTTT TRBV6-5 NA TRBJ1-1 few
CASSLALGAVTNEKLFF TGTGCCAGCAGCTTAGCGCTTGGGGCAGTAACTAATGAAAAACTGTTTTTT TRBV7-8 NA TRBJ1-4 NA
CASSAAVTGNTIYF TGTGCCAGCAGCGCCGCGGTAACCGGAAACACCATATATTTT TRBV9 NA TRBJ1-3 few
CASSQGQGSYNEQFF TGCGCCAGCAGCCAAGGGCAGGGGTCGTACAATGAGCAGTTCTTC TRBV4-1 NA TRBJ2-1 few
CASRAGQPYEQYF TGTGCCAGCAGGGCCGGACAGCCCTACGAGCAGTACTTC TRBV5-8 NA TRBJ2-7 few
CASSLRGQGAGELFF TGTGCCAGCAGCTTACGGGGACAGGGAGCCGGGGAGCTGTTTTTT TRBV7-3 TRBD1 TRBJ2-2 few
CASIPAGGLNTEAFF TGTGCCAGCATCCCAGCGGGGGGCCTGAACACTGAAGCTTTCTTT TRBV7-9 NA TRBJ1-1 NA